This T cell receptor (beta chain) was documented in a study of patients and donors after allogeneic stem cell transplantation. MiXCR, run by TCRdb on the RT-PCR reads, gives a single entry per CDR3 protein. Of hundreds of thousands of distinct CDR3 sequences in the sample, about 37% were seen once. The CDR3 contains 14 residues. Trimming pared 3 bases from V and 1 base from J, leaving 12 bases between. Germline V gene lookup returns CDR1 DFQATT and CDR2 SNEGSKA (reference sequence). The clonotype comes from a human donor who was either an allogeneic HSCT recipient or a stem cell or donor lymphocyte infusion donor (not recorded which). It is not recorded whose cells these are; they may come from a transplant donor. V usage is TRBV20-1 and J usage is TRBJ1-1; D remains unclear. Sequences were obtained from blood, either unsorted or a sorted T cell fraction (not recorded which). In DNA form, the CDR3 reads TGCAGTGCTAGGAGCGGGCCGCCGAACACTGAAGCTTTCTTT. It yields the protein CSARSGPPNTEAFF.